This TCR beta chain was identified in a study of blood T cell repertoires in COVID-19. Study details: COVID-19 samples, acute and convalescent, were from the United States, Italy and Spain. PBMCs, B-cell-depleted T cells, or T cells provided the cDNA or gDNA that made up the material.

In the source study's methods: Reference gene primer amplification in the assay estimated nucleated cell counts. The protocol was immunoSEQ multiplex PCR, while the TCRdb copy is restricted to in-frame clones and leaves out a portion. V, J and clone size derive from that table, while D and trimming were established from the DNA sequence. The table includes over 40,000 clones, 92% detected once. The V segment lost 5 bases and the J segment 4 bases; nucleotides outside the gene matches: 4. The CDR3 consists of 15 residues. Germline V gene sequence: CDR1 KGHSH, CDR2 LQKENI. Material for sequencing was peripheral blood. The sequence was collected from a human donor in a cohort sampled during active COVID-19. The rearrangement joins TRBV18 to TRBJ2-2; 10 positions agree with TRBD2. CDR3 loop: CASSSSGGTTGELFF. CDR3 sequence (DNA): TGTGCCAGCTCATCTAGCGGGGGAACCACCGGGGAGCTGTTTTTT. The full variable domain, with the rest looked up from reference TRBV18 and TRBJ2-2, is NAGVMQNPRHLVRRRGQEARLRCSPMKGHSHVYWYRQLPEEGLKFMVYLQKENIIDESGMPKERFSAEFPKEGPSILRIQQVVRGDSAAYFCASSSSGGTTGELFFGEGSRLTVL.